One sample yielded the 6 T cell receptor beta chains listed below, sequenced in a study of blood T cell repertoires in COVID-19. The repertoire was sequenced with immunoSEQ multiplex PCR; TCRdb's copy has only in-frame clones and lacks some. This table holds 410,000 or so clones, around 89% found once. Sequences were obtained from peripheral blood. Source of these receptors: a woman in her thirties or forties with COVID-19, enrolled during active disease.

As for this clone: Other nucleotide sequences in the sample specify the same CDR3. The rearrangement joins TRBV5-6 to TRBJ1-5; D is possibly TRBD1 (5 bases). CDR1 SGHDT and CDR2 YYEEEE come from the germline V gene. V was clipped by 0 bases and J by 3 bases, with 7 bases between them. This CDR3 spans 14 amino acids. The CDR3 nucleotides read TGTGCCAGCAGCTTGGGACAGCTCAATCAGCCCCAGCATTTT. Protein: CASSLGQLNQPQHF.

The rearrangement uses TRBV27 and TRBJ2-1, with TRBD2 matching 14 bases. The CDR3 has 17 residues. The J segment lost 3 bases and the V segment lost 6 bases, leaving 7 bases of the junction unmatched. The germline V gene has CDR1 MNHEY and CDR2 SMNVEV (reference sequence). CDR3: CASSPQTSGRVYNEQFF. The CDR3 DNA reads TGTGCCAGCAGCCCCCAGACTAGCGGGAGGGTCTACAATGAGCAGTTCTTC.

Only one count was recorded for this clone. The chain employs TRBV15 and TRBJ1-2; 10 nucleotides line up with TRBD1. There are 16 residues in the CDR3. In germline, CDR1 is LNHNV, CDR2 YYDKDF (reference sequence). The V gene end was trimmed by 5 bases and the J gene end by 4 bases; junction bases not matched to a gene: 10. The CDR3 DNA sequence: TGTGCCACCAGCGGATCCGGGACAGGGGAGATCTATGGCTACACCTTC. Its translation: CATSGSGTGEIYGYTF. Drawing the rest from reference TRBV15 and TRBJ1-2, the complete variable domain is DAMVIQNPRYQVTQFGKPVTLSCSQTLNHNVMYWYQQKSSQAPKLLFHYYDKDFNNEADTPDNFQSRRPNTSFCFLDIRSPGLGDTAMYLCATSGSGTGEIYGYTFGSGTRLTVV.

The J gene is TRBJ1-5, the V gene TRBV27, with 7 bases lining up with TRBD1. After removal of 5 bases from V and 5 bases from J, the junction contained 15 bases not matched to a gene. In germline, CDR1 is MNHEY, CDR2 SMNVEV (reference sequence). The CDR3 runs 17 residues. CDR3 in DNA: TGTGCCAGCAGTACTTACCCCCCGTACCAGGGGGATCAGCCCCAGCATTTT. Encoded protein: CASSTYPPYQGDQPQHF.

The chain combines TRBV4-1 with TRBJ1-5, with a tentative D call TRBD1 (5 bases). Germline assignment: CDR1 MGHRA and CDR2 YSYEKL. The CDR3 runs to 17 residues. V was shortened by 0 bases and J by 4 bases, with 16 bases between the two germline ends. In DNA form, the CDR3 reads TGCGCCAGCAGCCAAGATGGGGGGGGAAGATGGAATCAGCCCCAGCATTTT. Its translation: CASSQDGGGRWNQPQHF.

This rearrangement joins TRBV19 to TRBJ1-5, with a possible D match to TRBD1 (6 bases). CDR1 and CDR2 (germline): LNHDA, SQIVND (reference sequence). This CDR3 spans 16 amino acids. Trimming pared 6 bases from V and 5 bases from J, leaving 20 bases between. This chain's CDR3 is CASSQVWGQRDQPQHF. The CDR3 coding sequence is TGTGCCAGTAGCCAGGTATGGGGGCAAAGGGATCAGCCCCAGCATTTT.